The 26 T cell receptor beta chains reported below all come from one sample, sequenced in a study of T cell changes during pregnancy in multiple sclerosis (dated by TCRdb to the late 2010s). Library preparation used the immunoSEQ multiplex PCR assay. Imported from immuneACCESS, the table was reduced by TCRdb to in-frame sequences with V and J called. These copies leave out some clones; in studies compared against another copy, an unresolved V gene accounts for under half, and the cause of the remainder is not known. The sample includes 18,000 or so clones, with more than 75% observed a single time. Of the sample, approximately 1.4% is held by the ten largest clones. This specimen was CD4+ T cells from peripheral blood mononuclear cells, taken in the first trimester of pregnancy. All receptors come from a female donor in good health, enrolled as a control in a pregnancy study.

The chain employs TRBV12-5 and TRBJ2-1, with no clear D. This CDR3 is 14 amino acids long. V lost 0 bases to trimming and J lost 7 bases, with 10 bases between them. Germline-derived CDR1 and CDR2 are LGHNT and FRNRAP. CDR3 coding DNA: TGTGCTAGTGGTTTGGTAGCTGCCATAAATGAGCAGTTCTTC. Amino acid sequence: CASGLVAAINEQFF.

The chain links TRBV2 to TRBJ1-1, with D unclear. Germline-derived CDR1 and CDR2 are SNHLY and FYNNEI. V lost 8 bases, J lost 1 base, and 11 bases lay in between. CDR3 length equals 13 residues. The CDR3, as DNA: TGTGCCAGCCGACTCTCGGGGAACACTGAAGCTTTCTTT. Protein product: CASRLSGNTEAFF.

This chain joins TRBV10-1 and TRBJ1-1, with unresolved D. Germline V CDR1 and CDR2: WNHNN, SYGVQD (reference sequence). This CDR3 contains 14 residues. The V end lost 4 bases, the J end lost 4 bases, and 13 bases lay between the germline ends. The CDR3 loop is CASSAIREGTEAFF. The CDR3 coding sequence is TGCGCCAGCAGTGCGATAAGGGAGGGCACTGAAGCTTTCTTT.

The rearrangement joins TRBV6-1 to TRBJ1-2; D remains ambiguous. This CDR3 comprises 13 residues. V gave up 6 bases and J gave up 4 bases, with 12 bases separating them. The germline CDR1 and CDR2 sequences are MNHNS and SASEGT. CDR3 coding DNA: TGTGCCAGCAGGGGGAGCGATATCTATGGCTACACCTTC. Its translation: CASRGSDIYGYTF.

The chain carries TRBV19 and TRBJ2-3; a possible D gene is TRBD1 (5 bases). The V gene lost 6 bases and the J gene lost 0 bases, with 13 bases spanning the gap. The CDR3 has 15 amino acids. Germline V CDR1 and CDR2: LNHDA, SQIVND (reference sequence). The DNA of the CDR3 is TGTGCCAGTAGGACAGTCGGTGCGAGCACAGATACGCAGTATTTT. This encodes CASRTVGASTDTQYF.

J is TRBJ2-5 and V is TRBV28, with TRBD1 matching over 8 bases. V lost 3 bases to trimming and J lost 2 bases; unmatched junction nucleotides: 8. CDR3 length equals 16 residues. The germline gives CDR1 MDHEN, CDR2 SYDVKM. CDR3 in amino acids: CASSFLGTGYQETQYF. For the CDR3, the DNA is TGTGCCAGCAGTTTCCTCGGGACAGGATATCAAGAGACCCAGTACTTC.

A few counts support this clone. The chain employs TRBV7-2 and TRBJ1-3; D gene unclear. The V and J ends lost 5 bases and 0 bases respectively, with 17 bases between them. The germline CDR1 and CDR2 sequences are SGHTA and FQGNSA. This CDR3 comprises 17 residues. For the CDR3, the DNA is TGTGCCAGCAGCCCCTCTGGCACGCGGAGCTCTGGAAACACCATATATTTT. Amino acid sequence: CASSPSGTRSSGNTIYF.

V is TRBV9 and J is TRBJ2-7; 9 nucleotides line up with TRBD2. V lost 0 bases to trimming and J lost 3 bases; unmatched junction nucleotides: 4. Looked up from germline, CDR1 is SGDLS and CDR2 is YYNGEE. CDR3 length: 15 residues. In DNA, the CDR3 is TGTGCCAGCAGCGTAGGGAATAGCGGGAGCTACGAGCAGTACTTC. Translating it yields CASSVGNSGSYEQYF.

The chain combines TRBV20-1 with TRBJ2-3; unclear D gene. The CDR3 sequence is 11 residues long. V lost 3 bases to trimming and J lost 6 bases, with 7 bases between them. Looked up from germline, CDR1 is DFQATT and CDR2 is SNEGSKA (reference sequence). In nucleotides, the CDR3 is TGCAGTGCTAGTATTTCGGATACGCAGTATTTT. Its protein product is CSASISDTQYF.

In nucleotides, the CDR3 is TGTGCCTGGACGGGAGCCGGAGGCACTGAAGCTTTCTTT. Its translation is CAWTGAGGTEAFF. This chain connects TRBV30 to TRBJ1-1, with D unclear. Per the germline V gene, CDR1 is GTSNPN and CDR2 is SVGIG (reference sequence). V was shortened by 4 bases and J by 4 bases, with 13 bases between the two germline ends. CDR3 length: 13 amino acids. The complete variable domain, with remaining parts taken from reference TRBV30 and TRBJ1-1, reads SQTIHQWPATLVQPVGSPLSLECTVEGTSNPNLYWYRQAAGRGLQLLFYSVGIGQISSEVPQNLSASRPQDRQFILSSKKLLLSDSGFYLCAWTGAGGTEAFFGQGTRLTVV.

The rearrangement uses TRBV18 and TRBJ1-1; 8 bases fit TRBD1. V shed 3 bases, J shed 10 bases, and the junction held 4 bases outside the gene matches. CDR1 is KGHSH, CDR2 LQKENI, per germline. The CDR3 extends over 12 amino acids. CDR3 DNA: TGTGCCAGCTCACCGGGAACAGGGGGAGCTTTCTTT. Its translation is CASSPGTGGAFF. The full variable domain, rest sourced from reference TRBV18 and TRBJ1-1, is NAGVMQNPRHLVRRRGQEARLRCSPMKGHSHVYWYRQLPEEGLKFMVYLQKENIIDESGMPKERFSAEFPKEGPSILRIQQVVRGDSAAYFCASSPGTGGAFFGQGTRLTVV.

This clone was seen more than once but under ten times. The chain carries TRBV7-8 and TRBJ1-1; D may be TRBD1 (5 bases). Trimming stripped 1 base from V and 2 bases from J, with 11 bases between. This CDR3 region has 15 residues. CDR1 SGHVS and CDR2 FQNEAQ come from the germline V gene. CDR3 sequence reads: CASSLVRGENTEAFF. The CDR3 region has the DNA TGTGCCAGCAGCTTAGTCCGGGGGGAAAACACTGAAGCTTTCTTT.

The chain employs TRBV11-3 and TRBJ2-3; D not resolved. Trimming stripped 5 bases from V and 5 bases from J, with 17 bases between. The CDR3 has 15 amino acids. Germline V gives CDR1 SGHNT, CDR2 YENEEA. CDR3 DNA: TGTGCCAGCAGCAACCCGACCTTAGCTGGAGATACGCAGTATTTT. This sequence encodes CASSNPTLAGDTQYF.

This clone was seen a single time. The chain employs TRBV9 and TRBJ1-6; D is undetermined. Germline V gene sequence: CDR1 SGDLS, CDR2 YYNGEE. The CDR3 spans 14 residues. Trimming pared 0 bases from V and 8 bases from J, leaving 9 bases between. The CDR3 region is CASSVATRHSPLHF. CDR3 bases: TGTGCCAGCAGCGTAGCCACGAGGCATTCACCCCTCCACTTT.

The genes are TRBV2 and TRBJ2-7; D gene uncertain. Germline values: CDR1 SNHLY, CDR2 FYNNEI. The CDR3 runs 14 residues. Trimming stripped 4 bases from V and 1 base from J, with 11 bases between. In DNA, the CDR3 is TGTGCCAGCAGTGGGGCCTCTGGGTCCTACGAGCAGTACTTC. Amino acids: CASSGASGSYEQYF.

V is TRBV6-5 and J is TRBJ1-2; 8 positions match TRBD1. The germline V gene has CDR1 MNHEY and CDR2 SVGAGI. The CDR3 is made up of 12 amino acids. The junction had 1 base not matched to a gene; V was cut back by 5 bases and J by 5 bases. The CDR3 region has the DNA TGTGCCAGCAGTCACAGGGGGTATGGCTACACCTTC. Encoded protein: CASSHRGYGYTF.

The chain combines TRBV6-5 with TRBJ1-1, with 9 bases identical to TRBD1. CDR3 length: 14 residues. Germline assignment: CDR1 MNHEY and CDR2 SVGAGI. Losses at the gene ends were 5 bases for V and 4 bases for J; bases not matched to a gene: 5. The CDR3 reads CASSAQGAGTEAFF. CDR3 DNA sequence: TGTGCCAGCAGTGCACAGGGGGCAGGCACTGAAGCTTTCTTT.

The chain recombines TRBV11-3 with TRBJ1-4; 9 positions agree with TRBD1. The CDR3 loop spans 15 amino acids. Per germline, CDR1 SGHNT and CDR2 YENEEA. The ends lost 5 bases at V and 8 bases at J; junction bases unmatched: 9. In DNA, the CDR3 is TGTGCCAGCAGCCCCAGCCGACAGGGGGAAGAAAAACTGTTTTTT. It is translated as CASSPSRQGEEKLFF.

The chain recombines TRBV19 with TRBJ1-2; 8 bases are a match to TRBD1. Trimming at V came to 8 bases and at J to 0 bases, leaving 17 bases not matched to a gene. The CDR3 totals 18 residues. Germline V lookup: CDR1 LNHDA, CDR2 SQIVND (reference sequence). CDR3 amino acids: CASPAHGGQVGPNYGYTF. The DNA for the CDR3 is TGTGCCAGTCCTGCCCATGGGGGACAGGTCGGTCCTAACTATGGCTACACCTTC.

CDR3 protein: CASSQTGQGALINTIYF. The DNA for the CDR3 is TGCGCCAGCAGCCAAACGGGACAGGGGGCCCTCATAAACACCATATATTTT. V usage is TRBV4-1 and J usage is TRBJ1-3; TRBD1 aligns across 12 bases. Germline CDR1 is MGHRA and CDR2 is YSYEKL. This CDR3 spans 17 amino acids. V shed 2 bases, J shed 6 bases, and the junction held 8 bases outside the gene matches.

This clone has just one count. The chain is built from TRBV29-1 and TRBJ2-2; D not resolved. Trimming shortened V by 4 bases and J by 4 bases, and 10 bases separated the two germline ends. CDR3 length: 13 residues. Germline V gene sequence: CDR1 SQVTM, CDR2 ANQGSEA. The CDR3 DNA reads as TGCAGCGTTGCCATGCGGCGCACCGGGGAGCTGTTTTTT. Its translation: CSVAMRRTGELFF.

CDR3: CAARGGLGKDYGYTF. The CDR3 DNA reads as TGTGCCGCGCGCGGGGGTCTAGGGAAGGACTATGGCTACACCTTC. The rearrangement joins TRBV19 to TRBJ1-2; D might be TRBD1 (5 bases). Trimming pared 11 bases from V and 3 bases from J, leaving 22 bases between. The germline V gene encodes CDR1 LNHDA and CDR2 SQIVND (reference sequence). This CDR3 region has 15 residues.

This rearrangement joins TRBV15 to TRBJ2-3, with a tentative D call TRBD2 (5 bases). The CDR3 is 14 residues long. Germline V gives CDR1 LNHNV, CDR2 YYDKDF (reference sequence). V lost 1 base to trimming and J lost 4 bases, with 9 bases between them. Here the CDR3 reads CATSRGLAPDTQYF. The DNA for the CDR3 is TGTGCCACCAGCAGAGGGCTAGCTCCAGATACGCAGTATTTT.

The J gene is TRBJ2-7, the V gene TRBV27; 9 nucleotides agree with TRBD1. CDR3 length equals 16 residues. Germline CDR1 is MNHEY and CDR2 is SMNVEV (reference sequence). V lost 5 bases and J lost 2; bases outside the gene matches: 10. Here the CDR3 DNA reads TGTGCCAGCAGTCCCGTTACCGGGACAGGGACCTACGAGCAGTACTTC. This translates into CASSPVTGTGTYEQYF.

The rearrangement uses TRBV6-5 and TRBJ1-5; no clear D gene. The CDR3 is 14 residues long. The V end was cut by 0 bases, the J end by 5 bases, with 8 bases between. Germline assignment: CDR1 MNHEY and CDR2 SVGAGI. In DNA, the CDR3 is TGTGCCAGCAGTTACTCCGGAGCTGATCAGCCCCAGCATTTT. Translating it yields CASSYSGADQPQHF.

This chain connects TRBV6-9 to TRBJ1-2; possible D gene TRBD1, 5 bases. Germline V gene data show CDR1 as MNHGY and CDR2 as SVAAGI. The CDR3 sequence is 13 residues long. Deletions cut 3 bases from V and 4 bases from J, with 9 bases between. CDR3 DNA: TGTGCCAGCAGTTACCGGGGGACCTATGGCTACACCTTC. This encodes CASSYRGTYGYTF.